This is a list of T cell receptor beta chains from one sample in a study of blood T cell repertoires in COVID-19. Clones were read by immunoSEQ multiplex PCR, and TCRdb kept only the in-frame ones, dropping some. Of approximately 81,000 clones in the sample, around nine tenths were seen once. Material: peripheral blood. All receptors derive from an older man with active or convalescent COVID-19. Both conserved end residues are part of each CDR3. The D gene is left open where the match is weak. Size values are once, few and many counts, or a class for expanded clones, and some rows have none.

V	J	size	D	DNA	CDR3
TRBV6-5	TRBJ2-7	.	.	TGTGCCAGCTCCCAGGGGGGCCTGACCTACGAGCAGTACTTC	CASSQGGLTYEQYF
TRBV11-3	TRBJ2-1	.	TRBD1	TGTGCCAGCAGCACGACAGGGATCTACAATGAGCAGTTCTTC	CASSTTGIYNEQFF
TRBV7-9	TRBJ2-7	.	TRBD2	TGTGCCAGCAGCCATAGCGGGGGTTCCTCCTACGAGCAGTACTTC	CASSHSGGSSYEQYF
TRBV2	TRBJ1-6	.	TRBD1	TGTGCCAGCAGTAAGACAGGGAAAGGCCCCCTCCACTTT	CASSKTGKGPLHF
TRBV28	TRBJ2-4	.	TRBD2	TGTGCCAGCATAGCGGGGGGCACCGAAAACATTCAGTACTTC	CASIAGGTENIQYF
TRBV9	TRBJ1-1	.	.	TGTGCCAGCAGCGTAGTGTCAGTTAACACTGAAGCTTTCTTT	CASSVVSVNTEAFF
TRBV7-9	TRBJ1-2	.	TRBD1	TGTGCCAGCAGCTTATTCGAGGGGGCCCCCGGCTACACCTTC	CASSLFEGAPGYTF
TRBV28	TRBJ1-5	.	TRBD1	TGTGCCAGCCAGACGTACAGGGGCGGACAGCCCCAGCATTTT	CASQTYRGGQPQHF
TRBV5-4	TRBJ1-3	.	TRBD1	TGTGCCAGCAGCCCGGGACAGTCGATCTCTGGAAACACCATATATTTT	CASSPGQSISGNTIYF
TRBV6-5	TRBJ1-1	once	.	TGTGCCAGCAGTTACTCGGAGGCCTATGAAGCTTTCTTT	CASSYSEAYEAFF